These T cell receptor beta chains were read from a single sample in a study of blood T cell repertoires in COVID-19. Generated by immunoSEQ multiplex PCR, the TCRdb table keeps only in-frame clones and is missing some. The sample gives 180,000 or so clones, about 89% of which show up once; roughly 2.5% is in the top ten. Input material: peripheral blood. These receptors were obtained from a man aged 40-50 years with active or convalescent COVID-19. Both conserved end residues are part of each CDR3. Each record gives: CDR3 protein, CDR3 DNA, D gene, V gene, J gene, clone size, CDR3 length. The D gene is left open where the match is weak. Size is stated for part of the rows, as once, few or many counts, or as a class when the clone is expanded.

cdr3_aa: CAISEFTRFVYEQYF; cdr3_nt: TGTGCCATCAGTGAGTTCACTAGGTTTGTCTACGAGCAGTACTTC; d_call: -; v_call: TRBV10-3; j_call: TRBJ2-7; clone_size: -; cdr3_length: 15
cdr3_aa: CATSPGEYGYTF; cdr3_nt: TGTGCCACCAGCCCAGGGGAGTATGGCTACACCTTC; d_call: -; v_call: TRBV15; j_call: TRBJ1-2; clone_size: -; cdr3_length: 12
cdr3_aa: CASISGTGVFGQPQHF; cdr3_nt: TGCGCCAGCATCTCCGGGACAGGGGTTTTCGGTCAGCCCCAGCATTTT; d_call: TRBD1; v_call: TRBV23-1; j_call: TRBJ1-5; clone_size: -; cdr3_length: 16
cdr3_aa: CAATSGAYEQYF; cdr3_nt: TGTGCCGCGACCTCGGGTGCCTACGAGCAGTACTTC; d_call: -; v_call: TRBV28; j_call: TRBJ2-7; clone_size: -; cdr3_length: 12
cdr3_aa: CASSYGQGVSGNTIYF; cdr3_nt: TGTGCCAGCAGTTACGGTCAGGGTGTCTCTGGAAACACCATATATTTT; d_call: -; v_call: TRBV6-5; j_call: TRBJ1-3; clone_size: -; cdr3_length: 16
cdr3_aa: CASGLTTRGNQPQHF; cdr3_nt: TGTGCTAGTGGCCTCACTACGCGAGGTAATCAGCCCCAGCATTTT; d_call: -; v_call: TRBV12-5; j_call: TRBJ1-5; clone_size: -; cdr3_length: 15
cdr3_aa: CASSPSPDRGQETQYF; cdr3_nt: TGTGCCAGCAGTCCAAGTCCGGACAGGGGTCAGGAGACCCAGTACTTC; d_call: TRBD1; v_call: TRBV27; j_call: TRBJ2-5; clone_size: -; cdr3_length: 16
cdr3_aa: CASSDETSGVFYNEQFF; cdr3_nt: TGTGCCAGCAGCGACGAGACTAGCGGGGTGTTCTACAATGAGCAGTTCTTC; d_call: TRBD2; v_call: TRBV9; j_call: TRBJ2-1; clone_size: -; cdr3_length: 17
cdr3_aa: CASSAGPELAGFYEQFF; cdr3_nt: TGTGCCAGCAGCGCCGGGCCGGAACTAGCGGGGTTCTATGAGCAGTTCTTC; d_call: TRBD2; v_call: TRBV5-4; j_call: TRBJ2-1; clone_size: -; cdr3_length: 17
cdr3_aa: CASRGAGNNEQFF; cdr3_nt: TGTGCCAGTCGGGGGGCAGGGAACAATGAGCAGTTCTTC; d_call: -; v_call: TRBV6-5; j_call: TRBJ2-1; clone_size: -; cdr3_length: 13
cdr3_aa: CASSGRISYNEQFF; cdr3_nt: TGTGCCAGCAGCGGCAGGATTTCCTACAATGAGCAGTTCTTC; d_call: -; v_call: TRBV11-1; j_call: TRBJ2-1; clone_size: few; cdr3_length: 14